Included here is one T cell receptor beta chain sequence, with context. The antigen remains unidentified. This entry belongs to a study of T cell responses to AZD1222 COVID-19 vaccine. Findings of the study overall: Mostly white British, mostly female donors; authors suggested clonal diversity may be underestimated. Seropositive AZD1222 recipients at baseline numbered only six or seven.

Second-dose timings of about 4 or about 12 weeks were pooled. Measured with immunoSEQ multiplex PCR; TCRdb has only the in-frame clones, and not every one. The sample holds fewer than 150,000 clones, roughly nine tenths seen once. The sequence derives from an adult who received the AZD1222 COVID-19 vaccine. This specimen was peripheral blood, taken 28 days after the second AZD1222 dose.

The CDR3 region has the DNA TGTGCCAGCAGCTTGGGGGGTCGGAACACCGGGGAGCTGTTTTTT. It codes for CASSLGGRNTGELFF. The J gene is TRBJ2-2, the V gene TRBV11-3, with D possibly matching TRBD2 (6 bases). The germline CDR1 and CDR2 sequences are SGHNT and YENEEA. Trimming removed 3 bases at V and 1 base at J, with 9 bases between. This CDR3 is 15 amino acids long.